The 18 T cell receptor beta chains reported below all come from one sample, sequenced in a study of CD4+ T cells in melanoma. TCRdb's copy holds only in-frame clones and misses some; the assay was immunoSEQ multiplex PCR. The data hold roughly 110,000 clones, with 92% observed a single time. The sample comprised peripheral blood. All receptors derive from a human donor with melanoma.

This CDR3 reads CASSSLDRDTEAFF. CDR3 in DNA: TGCGCCAGCAGCTCCCTAGACAGGGACACTGAAGCTTTCTTT. J is TRBJ1-1 and V is TRBV5-1; TRBD1 matches at 7 bases. The V gene's germline CDR1 is SGHRS and CDR2 YFSETQ. This CDR3 spans 14 amino acids. Losses at the gene ends were 3 bases for V and 3 bases for J; bases not matched to a gene: 5.

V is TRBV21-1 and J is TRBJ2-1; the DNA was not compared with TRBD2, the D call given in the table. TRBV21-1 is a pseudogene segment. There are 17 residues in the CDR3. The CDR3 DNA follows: TGTGCCAGCAGCGGGACTAGCGGGACCCTTTCCTACAATGAGCAGTTCTTC. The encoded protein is CASSGTSGTLSYNEQFF.

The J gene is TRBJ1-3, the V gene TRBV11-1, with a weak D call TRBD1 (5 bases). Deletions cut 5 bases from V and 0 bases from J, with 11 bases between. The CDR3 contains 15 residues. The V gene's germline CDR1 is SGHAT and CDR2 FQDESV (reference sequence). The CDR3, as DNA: TGTGCCAGCAGCAGGGACGGGAGCTCTGGAAACACCATATATTTT. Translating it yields CASSRDGSSGNTIYF.

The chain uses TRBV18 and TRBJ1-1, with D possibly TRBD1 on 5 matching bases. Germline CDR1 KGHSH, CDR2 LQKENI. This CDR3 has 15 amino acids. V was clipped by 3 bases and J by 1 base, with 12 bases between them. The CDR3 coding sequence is TGTGCCAGCTCACCCAGGCAGGGAGGGAACACTGAAGCTTTCTTT. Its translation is CASSPRQGGNTEAFF.

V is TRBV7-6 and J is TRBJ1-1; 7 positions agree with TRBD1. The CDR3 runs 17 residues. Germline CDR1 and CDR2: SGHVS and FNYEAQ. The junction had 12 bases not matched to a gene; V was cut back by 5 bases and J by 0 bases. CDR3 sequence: CASSPYDRDRMNTEAFF. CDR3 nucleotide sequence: TGTGCCAGCAGCCCATATGACAGGGATCGAATGAACACTGAAGCTTTCTTT.

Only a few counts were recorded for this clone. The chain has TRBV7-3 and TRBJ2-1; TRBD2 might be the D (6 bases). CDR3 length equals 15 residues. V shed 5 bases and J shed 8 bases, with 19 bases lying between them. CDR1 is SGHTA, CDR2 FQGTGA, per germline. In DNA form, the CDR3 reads TGTGCCAGCAGCCCCGACGGGAGTGAGGGCGATGAGCAGTTCTTC. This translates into CASSPDGSEGDEQFF.

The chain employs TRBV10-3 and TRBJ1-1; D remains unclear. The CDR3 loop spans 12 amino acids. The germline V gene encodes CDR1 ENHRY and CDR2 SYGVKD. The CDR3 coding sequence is TGTGGGGTTCGGGGATTGAACACTGAAGCTTTCTTT. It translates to CGVRGLNTEAFF.

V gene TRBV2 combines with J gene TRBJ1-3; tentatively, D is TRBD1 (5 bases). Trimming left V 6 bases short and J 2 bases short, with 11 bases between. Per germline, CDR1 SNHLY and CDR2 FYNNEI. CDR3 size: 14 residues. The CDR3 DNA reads TGTGCCAGCAGACGACAGTCAACTGGAAACACCATATATTTT. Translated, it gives CASRRQSTGNTIYF.

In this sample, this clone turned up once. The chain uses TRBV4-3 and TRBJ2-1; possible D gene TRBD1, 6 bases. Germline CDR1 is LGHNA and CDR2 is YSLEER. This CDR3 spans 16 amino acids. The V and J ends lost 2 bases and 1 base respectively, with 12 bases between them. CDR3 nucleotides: TGCGCCAGCAGCCAAACCCCTGACAGGTCCTACAATGAGCAGTTCTTC. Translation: CASSQTPDRSYNEQFF.

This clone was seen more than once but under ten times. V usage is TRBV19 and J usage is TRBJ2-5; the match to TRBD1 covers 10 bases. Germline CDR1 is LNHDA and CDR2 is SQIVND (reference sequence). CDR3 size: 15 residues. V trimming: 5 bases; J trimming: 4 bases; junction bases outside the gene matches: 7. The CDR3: CASSVWTGGGETQYF. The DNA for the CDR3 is TGTGCCAGTAGTGTGTGGACAGGGGGTGGAGAGACCCAGTACTTC.

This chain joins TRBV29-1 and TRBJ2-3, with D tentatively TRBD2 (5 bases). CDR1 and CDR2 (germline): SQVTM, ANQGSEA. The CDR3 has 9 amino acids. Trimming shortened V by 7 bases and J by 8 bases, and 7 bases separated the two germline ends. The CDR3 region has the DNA TGCAGCGAGGGAGTTACGCAGTATTTT. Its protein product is CSEGVTQYF.

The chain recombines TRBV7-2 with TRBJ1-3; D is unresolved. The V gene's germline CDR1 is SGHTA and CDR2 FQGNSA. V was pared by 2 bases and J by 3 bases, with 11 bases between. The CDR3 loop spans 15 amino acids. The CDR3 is CASSLNHGNGNTIYF. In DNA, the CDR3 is TGTGCCAGCAGCTTAAATCACGGGAATGGAAACACCATATATTTT.

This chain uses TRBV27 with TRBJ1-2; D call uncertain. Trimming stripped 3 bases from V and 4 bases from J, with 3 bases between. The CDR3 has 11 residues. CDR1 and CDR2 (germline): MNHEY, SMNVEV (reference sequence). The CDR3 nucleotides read TGTGCCAGCAGTTTCCCCTATGGCTACACCTTC. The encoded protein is CASSFPYGYTF.

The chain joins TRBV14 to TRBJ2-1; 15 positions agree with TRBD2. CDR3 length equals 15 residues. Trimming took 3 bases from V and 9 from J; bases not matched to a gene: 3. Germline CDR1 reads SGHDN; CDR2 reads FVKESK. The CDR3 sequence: CASSQGLAGGGEQFF. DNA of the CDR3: TGTGCCAGCAGCCAGGGACTAGCGGGAGGTGGTGAGCAGTTCTTC. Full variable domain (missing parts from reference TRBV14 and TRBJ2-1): EAGVTQFPSHSVIEKGQTVTLRCDPISGHDNLYWYRRVMGKEIKFLLHFVKESKQDESGMPNNRFLAERTGGTYSTLKVQPAELEDSGVYFCASSQGLAGGGEQFFGPGTRLTVL.

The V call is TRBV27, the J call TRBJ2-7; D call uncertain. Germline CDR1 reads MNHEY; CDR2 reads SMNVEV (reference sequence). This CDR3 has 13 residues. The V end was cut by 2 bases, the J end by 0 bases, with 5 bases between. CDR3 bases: TGTGCCAGCAGTTTAGGCACCTCCTACGAGCAGTACTTC. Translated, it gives CASSLGTSYEQYF.

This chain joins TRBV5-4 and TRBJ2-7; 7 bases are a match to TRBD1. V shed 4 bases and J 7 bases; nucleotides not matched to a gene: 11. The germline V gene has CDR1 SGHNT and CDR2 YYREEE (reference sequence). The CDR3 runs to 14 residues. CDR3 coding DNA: TGTGCCAGCAGCCCCAAGACAGGGTGGGGAGAGCAGTACTTC. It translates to CASSPKTGWGEQYF. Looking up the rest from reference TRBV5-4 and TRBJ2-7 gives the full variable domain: ETGVTQSPTHLIKTRGQQVTLRCSSQSGHNTVSWYQQALGQGPQFIFQYYREEENGRGNFPPRFSGLQFPNYSSELNVNALELDDSALYLCASSPKTGWGEQYFGPGTRLTVT.

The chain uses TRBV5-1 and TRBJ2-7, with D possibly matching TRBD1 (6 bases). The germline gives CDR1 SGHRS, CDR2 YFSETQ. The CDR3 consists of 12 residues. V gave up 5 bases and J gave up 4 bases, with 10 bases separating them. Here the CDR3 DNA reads TGCGCCAGCAGTTATCAGGGGTACGAGCAGTACTTC. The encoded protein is CASSYQGYEQYF.

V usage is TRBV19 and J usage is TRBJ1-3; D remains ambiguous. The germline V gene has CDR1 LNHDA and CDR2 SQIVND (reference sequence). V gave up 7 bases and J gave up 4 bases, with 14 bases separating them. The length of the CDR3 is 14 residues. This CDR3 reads CASTSRELGNTIYF. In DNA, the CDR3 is TGTGCCAGTACCTCACGAGAGCTCGGAAACACCATATATTTT.